This TCR beta chain is drawn from a study of human T cells and chemical hapten exposure. TCRdb re-called the RACE reads through MiXCR, storing one row per CDR3 protein. The sample has 150,000 to 200,000 distinct CDR3 sequences, about 25% seen once. This clonotype was seen a handful of times. Its specificity is unknown. Time point in this sample: patch test 3, about 24 weeks after DPC sensitization. This sample's treatment: therapeutic diphenylcyclopropenone sensitization with weekly scalp DPC. Study outcomes and limitations: PT1 expanded TCR numbers tracked positively with patch test score.

The V gene's germline CDR1 is SNHLY and CDR2 FYNNEI. This CDR3 spans 13 amino acids. V was pared by 8 bases and J by 1 base, with 12 bases between. The sequencing here drew on whole blood, taken in connection with sensitization to the hapten diphenylcyclopropenone (DPC). This TCR came from a middle-aged woman with alopecia areata. Some clones in this sample may be carry-over from other donors' samples. The rearrangement uses TRBV2 and TRBJ2-7, with D hard to call. The CDR3 DNA is TGTGCCAGCTATTGGGCTAGATCCTACGAGCAGTACTTC. Residues: CASYWARSYEQYF. The variable domain in full, completed from reference TRBV2 and TRBJ2-7, reads EPEVTQTPSHQVTQMGQEVILRCVPISNHLYFYWYRQILGQKVEFLVSFYNNEISEKSEIFDDQFSVERPDGSNFTLKIRSTKLEDSAMYFCASYWARSYEQYFGPGTRLTVT.